Listed here are 15 T cell receptor beta chains from one sample, sequenced in a study of identical twins. A single record per CDR3 protein comes from TCRdb applying MiXCR to the 5' RACE reads. This sample carries hundreds of thousands of distinct CDR3 sequences, roughly 7.1% of them seen once, and the ten largest clones take approximately 1.5%. The data also belong to a second study, concerning yellow fever vaccine responses in identical twins.

The sequencing input was PBMCs. These receptor sequences come from a woman in her late teens or twenties in good health.

This clonotype was counted many times. In DNA, the CDR3 is TGTGCCAGCAGCTTAATGGAGACCTACGAGCAGTACGTC. Its translation is CASSLMETYEQYV. This chain uses TRBV7-9 with TRBJ2-7, with D unresolved. The CDR3 covers 13 residues. V lost 2 bases, J lost 2 bases, and 7 bases lay in between. Germline loops: CDR1 SEHNR, CDR2 FQNEAQ (reference sequence).

The V and J genes are TRBV20-1 and TRBJ2-3, with D possibly matching TRBD2 (6 bases). The CDR3 runs to 17 residues. V lost 3 bases and J 0 bases, leaving 19 bases between the germline ends. The germline V gene has CDR1 DFQATT and CDR2 SNEGSKA (reference sequence). DNA of the CDR3: TGCAGTGCTAGCCCCTATCTAGTGGCGGGGAGCACAGATACGCAGTATTTT. Amino acids: CSASPYLVAGSTDTQYF.

This clonotype came up many times. V is TRBV28 and J is TRBJ2-5; 7 bases line up with TRBD1. Germline CDR1 reads MDHEN; CDR2 reads SYDVKM. J lost 4 bases, V lost 7 bases, and 6 bases had no gene match. The length of the CDR3 is 13 residues. CDR3 coding DNA: TGTGCCAGCAACAGGGGAGTAATAGAGACCCAGTACTTC. Translation gives CASNRGVIETQYF.

This clonotype came up many times. This sequence joins TRBV7-8 and TRBJ1-5; possibly TRBD1 for D (6 bases). Trimming left V 4 bases short and J 5 bases short, with 18 bases between. The germline CDR1 and CDR2 sequences are SGHVS and FQNEAQ. CDR3 length: 16 residues. The CDR3 sequence is CASSSAPRQGYQPQHF. In nucleotides, the CDR3 is TGTGCCAGCAGCTCAGCACCTCGCCAGGGGTATCAGCCCCAGCATTTT.

This clonotype was seen more than once but under ten times. The genes are TRBV12-3 or TRBV12-4 and TRBJ1-2, with a weak D call TRBD1 (5 bases). The CDR3 contains 13 residues. The V gene lost 2 bases and the J gene lost 4 bases, with 8 bases spanning the gap. CDR3 sequence: CASSLPGRYGYTF. In nucleotides, the CDR3 is TGTGCCAGCAGTTTACCAGGGCGCTATGGCTACACCTTC.

The V call is TRBV5-1, the J call TRBJ2-1; 8 nucleotides line up with TRBD2. The germline gives CDR1 SGHRS, CDR2 YFSETQ. V gave up 1 base and J gave up 7 bases; unmatched junction bases: 7. The CDR3 is made up of 15 amino acids. The CDR3 is CASSLRAGDGNEQFF. The CDR3 bases are TGCGCCAGCAGCTTGAGAGCGGGGGACGGGAATGAGCAGTTCTTC.

The genes are TRBV20-1 and TRBJ2-3, with TRBD1 as a possible D gene (5 bases). The V end was cut by 6 bases, the J end by 0 bases, with 16 bases between. CDR3 length: 15 amino acids. Germline V lookup: CDR1 DFQATT, CDR2 SNEGSKA (reference sequence). The CDR3 sequence: CSAQDRKTSTDTQYF. CDR3 coding DNA: TGCAGTGCCCAAGACAGAAAAACTAGCACAGATACGCAGTATTTT.

This clonotype was counted at least ten times. DNA for the CDR3: TGTGCCAGCAGTTTTGGAGGGAACAGGAACACCGGGGAGCTGTTTTTT. This gives the protein CASSFGGNRNTGELFF. The V and J genes are TRBV12-3 or TRBV12-4 and TRBJ2-2; weak D call: TRBD2 (6 bases). The CDR3 runs 16 residues. Trimming cost V 3 bases and J 1 base, with 12 bases left between them.

The CDR3 DNA sequence: TGCGCCAGCAGCCTAGGGACAGGGTTTGAAGCTTTCTTT. Its protein product is CASSLGTGFEAFF. The gene calls are TRBV5-1 and TRBJ1-1, with 9 bases lining up with TRBD1. After removal of 4 bases from V and 7 bases from J, the junction contained 5 bases not matched to a gene. Germline values: CDR1 SGHRS, CDR2 YFSETQ. This CDR3 comprises 13 residues.

This clonotype has just a few counts. The chain couples TRBV11-2 to TRBJ2-4; 11 nucleotides agree with TRBD1. CDR1 is SGHAT, CDR2 FQNNGV, per germline. This CDR3 spans 18 amino acids. V shed 1 base and J 2 bases; nucleotides not matched to a gene: 7. CDR3 in DNA: TGTGCCAGCAGCTTAGTGAGGGGACAGGGGGTTACCAAAAACATTCAGTACTTC. Its translation is CASSLVRGQGVTKNIQYF.

This clonotype showed up many times. The chain joins TRBV14 to TRBJ2-5; D could derive from TRBD1 or TRBD2 (5 bases each). Trimming cost V 0 bases and J 5 bases, with 10 bases left between them. CDR1 and CDR2 (germline): SGHDN, FVKESK. The length of the CDR3 is 14 residues. CDR3 residues: CASSQDEGPETQYF. The CDR3 region has the DNA TGTGCCAGCAGCCAAGATGAGGGGCCGGAGACCCAGTACTTC.

There are a few counts of this clonotype. V and J are TRBV2 and TRBJ2-5; D remains ambiguous. V gave up 8 bases and J gave up 5 bases, with 6 bases separating them. This CDR3 is built from 10 residues. Per the germline V gene, CDR1 is SNHLY and CDR2 is FYNNEI. The CDR3 spells CASRSETQYF. CDR3 in DNA: TGTGCCAGCCGCTCCGAGACCCAGTACTTC. Using reference TRBV2 and TRBJ2-5 for the parts outside the CDR3, the full variable domain is EPEVTQTPSHQVTQMGQEVILRCVPISNHLYFYWYRQILGQKVEFLVSFYNNEISEKSEIFDDQFSVERPDGSNFTLKIRSTKLEDSAMYFCASRSETQYFGPGTRLLVL.

This clonotype was detected many times. This sequence joins TRBV28 and TRBJ2-3, with D unresolved. The CDR3 sequence is 16 residues long. Per the germline V gene, CDR1 is MDHEN and CDR2 is SYDVKM. V was shortened by 4 bases and J by 2 bases, with 16 bases between the two germline ends. CDR3 sequence reads: CASSSPTDQYTDTQYF. DNA for the CDR3: TGTGCCAGCAGTTCTCCGACGGACCAGTACACAGATACGCAGTATTTT.

This clonotype was picked up many times. V is TRBV10-3 and J is TRBJ1-1; D unclear. V lost 0 bases, J lost 0 bases, and 11 bases lay in between. Germline V CDR1 and CDR2: ENHRY, SYGVKD. The CDR3 has 16 residues. As DNA, the CDR3 is TGTGCCATCAGTGAGTCGAGAACTGGAATGAACACTGAAGCTTTCTTT. Its translation: CAISESRTGMNTEAFF.

The rearrangement joins TRBV10-3 to TRBJ2-3; possible D gene TRBD1, 5 bases. Deletions cut 8 bases from V and 3 bases from J, with 12 bases between. CDR3 length equals 13 residues. Germline values: CDR1 ENHRY, CDR2 SYGVKD. This CDR3 is CAIARARTDTQYF. CDR3 DNA sequence: TGTGCCATCGCCAGGGCGCGTACAGATACGCAGTATTTT.